The 19 T cell receptor beta chains in this list originate from one sample, sequenced in a study of preoperative IRX-2 immunotherapy in early breast cancer. As for treatment: preoperative locoregional IRX-2 cytokine immunotherapy. Here immunoSEQ multiplex PCR was the method, and the copy in TCRdb shows in-frame clones only, minus some. The sample carries a few thousand clones, about 80% recorded once. Sequencing was performed on tumor tissue, taken after IRX-2 immunotherapy. These receptors originate from a human donor with breast cancer.

The chain couples TRBV6-8 to TRBJ1-5; TRBD1 might be the D (6 bases). V was pared by 8 bases and J by 2 bases, with 19 bases between. Germline V lookup: CDR1 MNHGY, CDR2 SAAAGT. The CDR3 extends over 16 amino acids. CDR3 sequence reads: CASRTTESGGNQPQHF. The DNA of the CDR3 is TGTGCCAGCCGGACTACCGAGTCAGGGGGCAATCAGCCCCAGCATTTT.

V usage is TRBV29-1 and J usage is TRBJ2-1, with a weak D call TRBD2 (6 bases). The CDR3 length is 13 residues. CDR1 and CDR2 from the germline V gene are SQVTM and ANQGSEA. Trimming stripped 2 bases from V and 3 bases from J, with 8 bases between. The CDR3 DNA reads as TGCAGCGTTGAAACCGGGGGCTACAATGAGCAGTTCTTC. Translating gives CSVETGGYNEQFF.

The chain is built from TRBV8-2 and TRBJ2-3. TRBV8-2 corresponds to a pseudogene. The CDR3 is 15 residues long. CDR3 in amino acids: CASSYLTGGTDTQYF. CDR3 nucleotide sequence: TGTGCCAGCAGTTACCTTACTGGGGGCACAGATACGCAGTATTTT.

The chain is built from TRBV5-1 and TRBJ2-3; TRBD1 might be the D (5 bases). Trimming took off 2 bases at V and 6 bases at J, with 16 bases between the two ends. The CDR3 spans 15 residues. Germline CDR1 is SGHRS and CDR2 is YFSETQ. In DNA form, the CDR3 reads TGCGCCAGCAGCTTCAAGGTGGAGTACAGGGATACGCAGTATTTT. Its protein is CASSFKVEYRDTQYF.

The chain couples TRBV11-3 to TRBJ2-3, with TRBD1 matching over 8 bases. The CDR3 is made up of 15 amino acids. Germline V CDR1 and CDR2: SGHNT, YENEEA. Trimming cost V 5 bases and J 3 bases; bases outside gene matches: 7. The CDR3 here is CASSTRTGWTDTQYF. The CDR3 DNA sequence: TGTGCCAGCAGCACAAGGACAGGGTGGACAGATACGCAGTATTTT.

The J gene is TRBJ1-4, the V gene TRBV29-1; 7 bases match TRBD1. The V gene end was trimmed by 4 bases and the J gene end by 8 bases; junction bases not matched to a gene: 4. The CDR3 covers 12 residues. Germline V gives CDR1 SQVTM, CDR2 ANQGSEA. CDR3 nucleotides: TGCAGCGTTGGGGACAGTTGGGAAAAACTGTTTTTT. As protein: CSVGDSWEKLFF.

This clone showed up just a few times. The rearrangement joins TRBV6-8 to TRBJ2-4, with D perhaps TRBD1 (5 bases). This CDR3 comprises 13 residues. Trimming cost V 4 bases and J 7 bases, with 11 bases left between them. The germline CDR1 and CDR2 sequences are MNHGY and SAAAGT. The CDR3 coding sequence is TGTGCCAGCAGTTCCCAGGGTGGGAACATTCAGTACTTC. This gives the protein CASSSQGGNIQYF.

The chain links TRBV18 to TRBJ2-3; 8 bases align to TRBD2. Unmatched junction bases numbered 15, after V lost 6 bases and J lost 4 bases. CDR1 and CDR2 (germline): KGHSH, LQKENI. This CDR3 is 17 amino acids long. CDR3 amino acids: CASSQLPAAGEADTQYF. CDR3 DNA: TGTGCCAGCTCTCAACTGCCGGCAGCGGGAGAGGCAGATACGCAGTATTTT. Looking up the rest from reference TRBV18 and TRBJ2-3 gives the full variable domain: NAGVMQNPRHLVRRRGQEARLRCSPMKGHSHVYWYRQLPEEGLKFMVYLQKENIIDESGMPKERFSAEFPKEGPSILRIQQVVRGDSAAYFCASSQLPAAGEADTQYFGPGTRLTVL.

The V gene is TRBV23-1, the J gene TRBJ1-2, with 8 bases that match TRBD1. TRBV23-1 is an ORF; its function is uncertain. The CDR3 contains 15 residues. Losses at the gene ends were 6 bases for V and 4 bases for J; bases not matched to a gene: 10. The CDR3, as DNA: TGCGCCAGCAGCTTGGAGGCAGGGGGCCCCTATGGCTACACCTTC. Translation gives CASSLEAGGPYGYTF.

V and J are TRBV7-1 and TRBJ1-2, with D possibly being TRBD1 (6 bases). TRBV7-1 qualifies as an ORF whose function is uncertain. This CDR3 contains 13 residues. Deletions cut 5 bases from V and 4 bases from J, with 11 bases between. CDR3 sequence: CASSPGTTYGYTF. The CDR3, as DNA: TGTGCCAGCAGCCCCGGGACAACCTATGGCTACACCTTC.

The chain combines TRBV28 with TRBJ2-7, with 12 bases matching TRBD2. The germline V gene encodes CDR1 MDHEN and CDR2 SYDVKM. This CDR3 has 14 residues. V trimming: 10 bases; J trimming: 2 bases; junction bases outside the gene matches: 6. DNA of the CDR3: TGTGCCACCTTCGGACTAGCGGGGACCTACGAGCAGTACTTC. It is translated as CATFGLAGTYEQYF.

This clone was recorded only once. V and J are TRBV11-3 and TRBJ1-1; D uncertain. V was shortened by 5 bases and J by 2 bases, with 12 bases between the two germline ends. This CDR3 contains 14 residues. Per germline, CDR1 SGHNT and CDR2 YENEEA. The DNA for the CDR3 is TGTGCCAGCAGCCCTCCTATGTCTAACACTGAAGCTTTCTTT. Translation gives CASSPPMSNTEAFF.

The V and J genes are TRBV19 and TRBJ2-3; possible D gene TRBD1, 5 bases. The V and J ends lost 1 base and 4 bases respectively, with 9 bases between them. This CDR3 is built from 14 residues. Germline V CDR1 and CDR2: LNHDA, SQIVND (reference sequence). The CDR3 region has the DNA TGTGCCAGTAGTATAGGGCCCAGGGCAGATACGCAGTATTTT. Its translation: CASSIGPRADTQYF.

The genes are TRBV6-8 and TRBJ2-7; TRBD1 matches at 10 bases. The CDR3 contains 16 residues. In germline, CDR1 is MNHGY, CDR2 SAAAGT. Unmatched junction bases numbered 12, after V lost 6 bases and J lost 4 bases. The CDR3 DNA sequence: TGTGCCAGCAGGGACACTACCGGGACAGGGGTGTACGAGCAGTACTTC. Amino acid sequence: CASRDTTGTGVYEQYF.

The V gene is TRBV6-8, the J gene TRBJ1-4; D is uncertain. Trimming pared 6 bases from V and 12 bases from J, leaving 17 bases between. The CDR3 has 13 amino acids. Germline-derived CDR1 and CDR2 are MNHGY and SAAAGT. CDR3 region: CASSQQKGSQLFF. The CDR3 coding sequence is TGTGCCAGCAGCCAGCAGAAGGGCTCACAACTGTTTTTT.

The rearrangement links TRBV28 to TRBJ2-7; 11 bases match TRBD2. Trimming cost V 3 bases and J 5 bases; bases outside gene matches: 12. There are 17 residues in the CDR3. Germline lookup yields CDR1 MDHEN and CDR2 SYDVKM. The CDR3 DNA sequence: TGTGCCAGCAGTTTGGACCCTCCGGGACTAGCGGTCCACGAGCAGTACTTC. Translated: CASSLDPPGLAVHEQYF.

The chain recombines TRBV25-1 with TRBJ1-1; D unclear. Trimming removed 7 bases at V and 1 base at J, with 7 bases between. Germline V gene sequence: CDR1 MGHDK, CDR2 SYGVNS. The CDR3 covers 12 residues. CDR3 in DNA: TGTGCCAGCACCTACGCGAACACTGAAGCTTTCTTT. Encoded protein: CASTYANTEAFF.

J is TRBJ2-7 and V is TRBV6-8; 8 positions agree with TRBD1. This CDR3 contains 15 residues. The V gene's germline CDR1 is MNHGY and CDR2 SAAAGT. V was clipped by 4 bases and J by 7 bases; unmatched bases: 12. The CDR3 coding sequence is TGTGCCAGCAGTTTCTCCTGGACAGGGCTACGTGAGCAGTACTTC. It yields the protein CASSFSWTGLREQYF.

The chain uses TRBV6-8 and TRBJ1-1, with TRBD1 identical over 9 bases. The CDR3 is 14 amino acids. The trim removed 6 bases at V and 0 bases at J, leaving 2 bases unmatched. Per the germline V gene, CDR1 is MNHGY and CDR2 is SAAAGT. Here the CDR3 reads CASRQGALNTEAFF. In DNA form, the CDR3 reads TGTGCCAGCAGACAGGGGGCGCTGAACACTGAAGCTTTCTTT.